The 26 T cell receptor beta chains below all came from one sample that was sequenced in a study of blood T cells in healthy people across ages. For the second PCR, which ran for 7 to 11 cycles, a sample-barcoded 5' primer and a J-beta primer mix were used. One entry per CDR3 protein, called by TCRdb with MiXCR from the 5' RACE reads. Of fewer than 2 million distinct CDR3 sequences in the sample, about two fifths were seen once. The sequenced sample consisted of blood. Receptor source: a human donor in good health.

This clonotype was detected a few times. This chain links TRBV27 with TRBJ2-5, with TRBD1 as a possible D gene (5 bases). This CDR3 is 15 amino acids long. CDR1 and CDR2 (germline): MNHEY, SMNVEV (reference sequence). The V end was cut by 5 bases, the J end by 4 bases, with 17 bases between. CDR3 loop: CASSPDSRARETQYF. As DNA, the CDR3 is TGTGCCAGCAGTCCAGACAGCAGGGCGAGAGAGACCCAGTACTTC.

This clonotype was counted between two and nine times. The chain uses TRBV7-9 and TRBJ1-5; weak D call: TRBD1 (5 bases). Germline CDR1 is SEHNR and CDR2 is FQNEAQ (reference sequence). The ends were cut back, 1 base at V and 3 bases at J, with 10 bases in the middle. The CDR3 loop spans 15 amino acids. The CDR3 reads CASSLGPRDNQPQHF. For the CDR3, the DNA is TGTGCCAGCAGCTTAGGACCCAGGGACAATCAGCCCCAGCATTTT.

This clonotype was observed a few times. The V call is TRBV6-2 or TRBV6-3, the J call TRBJ1-5; D may be TRBD1 (5 bases). CDR3 length: 14 residues. With 4 bases removed from V and 0 bases from J, the gap between germline ends came to 7 bases. CDR1 is MNHEY and CDR2 is SVGEGT in the germline V gene. Here the CDR3 DNA reads TGTGCCAGCAGTTGGGGGGATAGCAATCAGCCCCAGCATTTT. Translated, it gives CASSWGDSNQPQHF.

The chain recombines TRBV7-9 with TRBJ2-4, with 9 positions matching TRBD1. Matching the DNA end better, TRBJ2-7 makes the J call doubtful. The CDR3 is made up of 13 amino acids. Germline CDR1 SEHNR, CDR2 FQNEAQ (reference sequence). CDR3 amino acids: CASSEQGADEQYF. The CDR3 coding sequence is TGTGCCAGCAGCGAACAGGGGGCGGACGAGCAGTACTTC.

About this clonotype itself: An end of the junction does not agree with germline; a read error may underlie this. The chain carries TRBV20-1 and TRBJ2-7; 8 nucleotides agree with TRBD2. The germline V gene encodes CDR1 DFQATT and CDR2 SNEGSKA (reference sequence). There are 14 residues in the CDR3. The CDR3 coding sequence is TGCAGTGCAAAACGGGGGGGCAGCTCCTACGAGCGGTACTTC. It encodes CSAKRGGSSYERYF.

This clonotype was recorded a few times. The rearrangement uses TRBV20-1 and TRBJ2-1; TRBD2 matches at 10 bases. This CDR3 has 15 residues. J lost 5 bases, V lost 3 bases, and 7 bases had no gene match. Germline V gene lookup returns CDR1 DFQATT and CDR2 SNEGSKA (reference sequence). The CDR3 coding sequence is TGCAGTGCTAGGCCCCGGACTAGCGGACACAATGAGCAGTTCTTC. Translation: CSARPRTSGHNEQFF.

V gene TRBV7-6 combines with J gene TRBJ1-4; 7 bases align to TRBD1. CDR3 length: 15 amino acids. With 1 base clipped from V and 8 bases from J, the junction kept 7 bases outside the gene matches. Looked up from germline, CDR1 is SGHVS and CDR2 is FNYEAQ. The CDR3 DNA follows: TGTGCCAGCAGCTTAGTTGCGGGACAGAACGAAAAACTGTTTTTT. Protein sequence: CASSLVAGQNEKLFF.

The rearrangement links TRBV4-2 to TRBJ2-3, with unresolved D. Germline V CDR1 and CDR2: LGHNA, YNFKEQ. Trimming shortened V by 4 bases and J by 0 bases, and 11 bases separated the two germline ends. The CDR3 contains 15 residues. The DNA for the CDR3 is TGTGCCAGCAGCCGTGGGCACATCAGCACAGATACGCAGTATTTT. It translates to CASSRGHISTDTQYF.

The chain is built from TRBV7-9 and TRBJ2-5; possibly TRBD1 or TRBD2 for D (5 bases each). The germline gives CDR1 SEHNR, CDR2 FQNEAQ (reference sequence). The CDR3 has 16 amino acids. V was shortened by 5 bases and J by 5 bases, with 21 bases between the two germline ends. CDR3 coding DNA: TGTGCCAGCAGCCGTAACGGGGCCTACCTAGGGGAGACCCAGTACTTC. Its translation: CASSRNGAYLGETQYF.

The V and J genes are TRBV20-1 and TRBJ2-1, with 8 bases aligning to TRBD1. V shed 5 bases and J 6 bases; nucleotides not matched to a gene: 3. Germline loops: CDR1 DFQATT, CDR2 SNEGSKA (reference sequence). This CDR3 spans 12 amino acids. The CDR3 reads CSAADRVNEQFF. In DNA form, the CDR3 reads TGCAGTGCTGCGGACAGGGTCAATGAGCAGTTCTTC.

This clonotype was detected a few times. V and J are TRBV30 and TRBJ2-7; maybe TRBD1 (5 bases). The J call may be wrong; the DNA end is better matched by TRBJ2-4. The CDR3 has 12 amino acids. The germline V gene encodes CDR1 GTSNPN and CDR2 SVGIG (reference sequence). DNA of the CDR3: TGTGCCTGGAGTCAGGGCCGGGACATTCAGTACTTC. It is translated as CAWSQGRDIQYF.

The rearrangement uses TRBV20-1 and TRBJ2-4, with D possibly matching TRBD1 (5 bases). The V end lost 5 bases, the J end lost 9 bases, and 11 bases lay between the germline ends. This CDR3 has 11 residues. Germline CDR1 is DFQATT and CDR2 is SNEGSKA (reference sequence). The CDR3 region has the DNA TGCAGTGCTCTCCAGGGAACCATTCAGTACTTC. It encodes CSALQGTIQYF.

This clonotype came up a few times. In DNA, the CDR3 is TGTGCCATCAGTGAGTTGGCTAGGACAGGGGGCGAGCAGTACTTC. It yields the protein CAISELARTGGEQYF. The chain links TRBV10-3 to TRBJ2-7; TRBD1 matches 10 bases. V gave up 1 base and J gave up 6 bases; unmatched junction bases: 6. The CDR3 sequence is 15 residues long. CDR1 ENHRY and CDR2 SYGVKD come from the germline V gene.

This clonotype was counted between two and nine times. This chain joins TRBV12-3 or TRBV12-4 and TRBJ1-5; weak D call: TRBD1 (5 bases). V shed 6 bases and J shed 5 bases, with 17 bases lying between them. The CDR3 is 15 residues long. The CDR3 DNA sequence: TGTGCCAGCAGGATATCAGACAGACTAGATCAGCCCCAGCATTTT. Encoded protein: CASRISDRLDQPQHF.

In its sample, this clonotype was seen a few times. The rearrangement uses TRBV5-6 and TRBJ2-6; D is possibly TRBD2 (6 bases). This CDR3 spans 19 amino acids. Germline V CDR1 and CDR2: SGHDT, YYEEEE. The V end lost 3 bases, the J end lost 0 bases, and 19 bases lay between the germline ends. Here the CDR3 reads CASSSFRAGYNSGANVLTF. CDR3 in DNA: TGTGCCAGCAGCTCGTTTCGGGCGGGGTATAACTCTGGGGCCAACGTCCTGACTTTC.

This chain connects TRBV20-1 to TRBJ2-7, with 9 bases lining up with TRBD1. The CDR3 extends over 13 amino acids. The J segment lost 6 bases and the V segment lost 2 bases, leaving 5 bases of the junction unmatched. Germline V CDR1 and CDR2: DFQATT, SNEGSKA (reference sequence). The chain's CDR3 is CSARRDRDGEQYF. The CDR3 coding sequence is TGCAGTGCTAGAAGGGACAGGGACGGCGAGCAGTACTTC.

This clonotype was seen a handful of times. The chain carries TRBV12-3 or TRBV12-4 and TRBJ1-1, with D perhaps TRBD1 (5 bases). The CDR3 loop spans 14 amino acids. Trimming took 8 bases from V and 3 from J, leaving 16 bases between them. For the CDR3, the DNA is TGTGCCAGCGCCGGTTGGGGGTCGGACACTGAAGCTTTCTTT. This sequence encodes CASAGWGSDTEAFF.

In DNA, the CDR3 is TGTGCCACCAGTGTTTCCTCCTACAATGAGCAGTTCTTC. Encoded protein: CATSVSSYNEQFF. This sequence joins TRBV15 and TRBJ2-1; D gene unclear. V lost 6 bases, J lost 0 bases, and 6 bases lay in between. The CDR3 is 13 residues long. CDR1 and CDR2 from the germline V gene are LNHNV and YYDKDF (reference sequence).

The gene calls are TRBV6-6 and TRBJ2-3, with 7 bases lining up with TRBD2. The trim removed 2 bases at V and 3 bases at J, leaving 2 bases unmatched. There are 14 residues in the CDR3. Germline V gene sequence: CDR1 MNHNY, CDR2 SVGAGI (reference sequence). As DNA, the CDR3 is TGTGCCAGCAGTTACGGGGGGGAAACAGATACGCAGTATTTT. Translated, it gives CASSYGGETDTQYF.

The chain couples TRBV20-1 to TRBJ2-5; the match to TRBD1 covers 8 bases. In germline, CDR1 is DFQATT, CDR2 SNEGSKA (reference sequence). This CDR3 is 14 amino acids long. Germline trimming cut 5 bases from V and 11 bases from J; bases unmatched to any gene: 16. CDR3 sequence (DNA): TGCAGTGCTCCGACAGGGGTGTCTCCCGGGAAGCAGTACTTC. As protein: CSAPTGVSPGKQYF.

The V and J genes are TRBV4-1 and TRBJ2-3; D perhaps matches TRBD2 (5 bases). The CDR3 spans 16 residues. Trimming left V 1 base short and J 2 bases short, with 13 bases between. The V gene's germline CDR1 is MGHRA and CDR2 YSYEKL. The CDR3 region has the DNA TGCGCCAGCAGCCAAGTGAGCGGCTTTCTCACAGATACGCAGTATTTT. This sequence encodes CASSQVSGFLTDTQYF.

This clonotype has more than one count but fewer than ten. The chain has TRBV30 and TRBJ1-6; D not resolved. V dropped 1 base and J dropped 9 bases, with 10 bases sitting between them. The germline gives CDR1 GTSNPN, CDR2 SVGIG (reference sequence). This CDR3 region has 13 residues. CDR3 bases: TGTGCCTGGAGTGAACAGCTAGGTTCACCCCTCCACTTT. The encoded protein is CAWSEQLGSPLHF.

V and J are TRBV12-3 or TRBV12-4 and TRBJ1-2; 8 positions agree with TRBD1. The J segment lost 4 bases and the V segment lost 5 bases, leaving 21 bases of the junction unmatched. The CDR3 runs 19 residues. CDR3 sequence (DNA): TGTGCCAGCAGTCCCCCTAACAAATACCGGACAGGGAGTGGCTATGGCTACACCTTC. Translated: CASSPPNKYRTGSGYGYTF.

The chain has TRBV5-5 and TRBJ1-2; 7 bases are shared with TRBD1. The CDR3 spans 16 residues. The germline CDR1 and CDR2 sequences are SGHKS and YYEKEE (reference sequence). The junction had 14 bases not matched to a gene; V was cut back by 2 bases and J by 7 bases. CDR3 loop: CASSLIGDSRLGGYTF. The CDR3 coding sequence is TGTGCCAGCAGCTTAATCGGGGACAGCCGGTTAGGTGGCTACACCTTC.

This chain links TRBV28 with TRBJ2-5, with TRBD1 matching 7 bases. This CDR3 contains 16 residues. Germline-derived CDR1 and CDR2 are MDHEN and SYDVKM. Trimming at V came to 2 bases and at J to 4 bases, leaving 10 bases not matched to a gene. CDR3 coding DNA: TGTGCCAGCAGTTTAGGGACAGAATATTGGGGAGAGACCCAGTACTTC. Translation gives CASSLGTEYWGETQYF.

Here the CDR3 DNA reads TGCGCCAGCAGCCAAGCTAGGTTCGGGGGCGCGGGCTATGGCTACACCTTC. It codes for CASSQARFGGAGYGYTF. The rearrangement links TRBV4-3 to TRBJ1-2, with D perhaps matching TRBD1 (6 bases). This CDR3 spans 17 amino acids. V lost 1 base to trimming and J lost 4 bases, with 19 bases between them. CDR1 and CDR2 from the germline V gene are LGHNA and YSLEER.